A single sample is the source of the 20 T cell receptor beta chains below, sequenced in a study of PD-1 blockade in classical Hodgkin lymphoma. Every patient experienced relapse after autologous stem cell transplantation, and brentuximab vedotin exposure varied. The data were produced by immunoSEQ multiplex PCR, yet TCRdb's version contains in-frame clones alone and is incomplete. The data show about 43,000 clones, with 73% seen just once and 9.5% to 12% held by the top ten. The sequenced sample was peripheral blood mononuclear cells (PBMCs), obtained at baseline. Source of these receptors: a human donor with classical Hodgkin lymphoma.

The chain employs TRBV7-2 and TRBJ2-7, with D possibly matching TRBD2 (5 bases). CDR1 is SGHTA, CDR2 FQGNSA, per germline. The CDR3 has 15 residues. V shed 1 base and J shed 5 bases, with 15 bases lying between them. CDR3 bases: TGTGCCAGCAGCTTAGTCGAGGCTAGCTTCCACGAGCAGTACTTC. Translation: CASSLVEASFHEQYF.

V usage is TRBV29-1 and J usage is TRBJ2-5; 7 bases are shared with TRBD1. CDR3 size: 12 residues. Germline V gene sequence: CDR1 SQVTM, CDR2 ANQGSEA. With 6 bases clipped from V and 5 bases from J, the junction kept 6 bases outside the gene matches. The CDR3 bases are TGCAGCGTCCGGACAGGCTGGGAGACCCAGTACTTC. Protein: CSVRTGWETQYF.

The gene calls are TRBV6-5 and TRBJ2-1; D is unresolved. The germline V and J ends were trimmed by 0 bases and 7 bases, with 7 bases remaining between them. The CDR3 has 13 amino acids. Germline values: CDR1 MNHEY, CDR2 SVGAGI. CDR3 in amino acids: CASSYSNTNEQFF. The CDR3 bases are TGTGCCAGCAGTTACTCGAATACTAATGAGCAGTTCTTC.

The rearrangement joins TRBV10-1 to TRBJ2-7; D gene uncertain. Trimming took 3 bases from V and 9 from J, leaving 12 bases between them. The CDR3 runs to 12 residues. CDR1 and CDR2 from the germline V gene are WNHNN and SYGVQD (reference sequence). CDR3 protein: CASSDSPVGQYF. The CDR3 bases are TGCGCCAGCAGTGACTCTCCCGTTGGGCAGTACTTC.

V usage is TRBV18 and J usage is TRBJ1-3; D gene ambiguous. Trimming removed 4 bases at V and 0 bases at J, with 13 bases between. CDR3 length equals 16 residues. Germline V gene data show CDR1 as KGHSH and CDR2 as LQKENI. CDR3 loop: CASSQGQAPSGNTIYF. The CDR3 bases are TGTGCCAGCTCACAAGGGCAGGCCCCCTCTGGAAACACCATATATTTT.

This chain joins TRBV28 and TRBJ1-2; 7 positions match TRBD1. V shed 2 bases, J shed 0 bases, and the junction held 9 bases outside the gene matches. The CDR3 contains 17 residues. Germline V gene lookup returns CDR1 MDHEN and CDR2 SYDVKM. CDR3 loop: CASSLPTGERANYGYTF. In nucleotides, the CDR3 is TGTGCCAGCAGTTTACCTACAGGGGAAAGAGCTAACTATGGCTACACCTTC.

The V and J genes are TRBV19 and TRBJ2-7, with TRBD1 matching 7 bases. The CDR3 consists of 15 residues. CDR1 LNHDA and CDR2 SQIVND come from the germline V gene (reference sequence). Trimming took 3 bases from V and 6 from J; bases not matched to a gene: 11. Written as DNA, the CDR3 is TGTGCCAGTAGTATGCCCCAAGGGGGCAGAGGCGAGCAGTACTTC. Translated, it gives CASSMPQGGRGEQYF.

V usage is TRBV4-1 and J usage is TRBJ2-1; D is possibly TRBD2 (6 bases). Germline values: CDR1 MGHRA, CDR2 YSYEKL. The CDR3 has 15 residues. V lost 4 bases, J lost 6 bases, and 16 bases lay in between. In nucleotides, the CDR3 is TGCGCCAGCAGCCCTGATGAGTTGGGAGGCAATGAGCAGTTCTTC. It encodes CASSPDELGGNEQFF.

J is TRBJ1-6 and V is TRBV7-3; D uncertain. Germline V gene data show CDR1 as SGHTA and CDR2 as FQGTGA. V shed 3 bases and J shed 7 bases, with 7 bases lying between them. The CDR3 length is 13 residues. In DNA, the CDR3 is TGTGCCAGCAGCTTGAATGCCAATTCACCCCTCCACTTT. Translation gives CASSLNANSPLHF.

The rearrangement uses TRBV6-1 and TRBJ2-3; D is unresolved. Germline-derived CDR1 and CDR2 are MNHNS and SASEGT. The CDR3 is 14 amino acids. The V gene lost 1 base and the J gene lost 6 bases, with 11 bases spanning the gap. The CDR3 loop reads CASSEVNPRDTQYF. The DNA of the CDR3 is TGTGCCAGCAGTGAAGTTAACCCGCGGGATACGCAGTATTTT.

Only a few counts were recorded for this clone. The chain employs TRBV19 and TRBJ1-1; perhaps TRBD1 as D (5 bases). This CDR3 has 13 residues. Germline V gene sequence: CDR1 LNHDA, CDR2 SQIVND (reference sequence). The germline V and J ends were trimmed by 6 bases and 0 bases, with 8 bases remaining between them. The CDR3 sequence: CASRGEMNTEAFF. Written as DNA, the CDR3 is TGTGCCAGTAGGGGGGAGATGAACACTGAAGCTTTCTTT.

The chain uses TRBV7-3 and TRBJ2-3; 10 bases are shared with TRBD2. The CDR3 is 16 residues long. With V trimmed by 1 base and J by 0 bases, 1 base remained unmatched. CDR1 and CDR2 from the germline V gene are SGHTA and FQGTGA. The CDR3 DNA sequence: TGTGCCAGCAGCTTAAGGACTAGCGGTAGCACAGATACGCAGTATTTT. Translation: CASSLRTSGSTDTQYF.

The chain uses TRBV19 and TRBJ2-7; D not resolved. From germline, CDR1 is LNHDA and CDR2 SQIVND (reference sequence). Trimming cost V 6 bases and J 8 bases, with 17 bases left between them. CDR3 length equals 13 residues. CDR3 DNA: TGTGCCAGTAGCATTCCAGGAGAGGTCAAGCAGTACTTC. It yields the protein CASSIPGEVKQYF.

The rearrangement joins TRBV7-6 to TRBJ1-1, with no clear D. Deletions cut 6 bases from V and 1 base from J, with 6 bases between. The length of the CDR3 is 12 residues. Germline values: CDR1 SGHVS, CDR2 FNYEAQ. DNA for the CDR3: TGTGCCAGCAGTCCTTGGAACACTGAAGCTTTCTTT. It yields the protein CASSPWNTEAFF.

The V gene is TRBV29-1, the J gene TRBJ2-1; D is uncertain. Germline values: CDR1 SQVTM, CDR2 ANQGSEA. The CDR3 sequence is 13 residues long. The ends were cut back, 2 bases at V and 3 bases at J, with 8 bases in the middle. The CDR3 loop is CSVEIPYYNEQFF. The CDR3 DNA follows: TGCAGCGTTGAAATTCCGTACTACAATGAGCAGTTCTTC.

The chain links TRBV11-3 to TRBJ2-1; 8 bases fit TRBD1. The V gene end was trimmed by 4 bases and the J gene end by 5 bases; junction bases not matched to a gene: 7. Germline V CDR1 and CDR2: SGHNT, YENEEA. The CDR3 spans 15 residues. The CDR3 nucleotides are TGTGCCAGCAGCTCCGGGACAGGTGGAAACAATGAGCAGTTCTTC. Protein sequence: CASSSGTGGNNEQFF.

The rearrangement uses TRBV25-1 and TRBJ2-1, with D hard to call. CDR3 length: 13 residues. Trimming left V 7 bases short and J 7 bases short, with 14 bases between. The germline V gene has CDR1 MGHDK and CDR2 SYGVNS. In nucleotides, the CDR3 is TGTGCCAGCAATGGTTTCGAACAGAATGAGCAGTTCTTC. Protein product: CASNGFEQNEQFF.

The CDR3 DNA reads TGCAGCGTTGAGAGGGACAATTACGAGCAGTACTTC. It specifies CSVERDNYEQYF. The rearrangement joins TRBV29-1 to TRBJ2-7; D might be TRBD1 (6 bases). The V gene's germline CDR1 is SQVTM and CDR2 ANQGSEA. The V end lost 3 bases, the J end lost 4 bases, and 10 bases lay between the germline ends. The CDR3 spans 12 residues.

This chain links TRBV6-1 with TRBJ2-1, with D unresolved. The CDR3 totals 14 residues. The germline V and J ends were trimmed by 3 bases and 0 bases, with 6 bases remaining between them. Germline values: CDR1 MNHNS, CDR2 SASEGT. The CDR3 sequence: CASSEASSYNEQFF. The CDR3 region has the DNA TGTGCCAGCAGTGAGGCGAGCTCCTACAATGAGCAGTTCTTC.

This clone occurred once. The chain recombines TRBV7-9 with TRBJ2-7, with no clear D. There are 17 residues in the CDR3. V shed 1 base and J shed 0 bases, with 16 bases lying between them. Germline V gives CDR1 SEHNR, CDR2 FQNEAQ (reference sequence). The CDR3 region has the DNA TGTGCCAGCAGCTTAGAGTCTTGGGCAGCCTACTCCTACGAGCAGTACTTC. This translates into CASSLESWAAYSYEQYF.